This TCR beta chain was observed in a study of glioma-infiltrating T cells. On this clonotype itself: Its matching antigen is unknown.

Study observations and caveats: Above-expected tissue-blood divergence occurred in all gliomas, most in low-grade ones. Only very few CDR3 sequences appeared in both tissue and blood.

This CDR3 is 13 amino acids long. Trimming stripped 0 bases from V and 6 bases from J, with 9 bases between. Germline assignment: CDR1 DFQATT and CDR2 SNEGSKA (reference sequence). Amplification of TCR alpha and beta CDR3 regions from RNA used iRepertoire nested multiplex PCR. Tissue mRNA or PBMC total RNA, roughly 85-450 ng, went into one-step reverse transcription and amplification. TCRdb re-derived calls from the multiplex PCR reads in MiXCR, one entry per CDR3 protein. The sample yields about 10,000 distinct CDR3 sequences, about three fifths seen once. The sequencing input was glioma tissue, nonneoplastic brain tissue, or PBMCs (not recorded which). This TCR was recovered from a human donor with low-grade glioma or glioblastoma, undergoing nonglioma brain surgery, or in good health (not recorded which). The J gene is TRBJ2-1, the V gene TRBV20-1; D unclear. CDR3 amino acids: CSAREGRRNEQFF. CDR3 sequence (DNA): TGCAGTGCTAGAGAAGGCCGACGCAATGAGCAGTTCTTC.